This T cell receptor (beta chain) was identified during a study of blood T cell repertoires in COVID-19 (dated by TCRdb to about 2020). A note on the overall study: Collaborator samples came from the United States, Italy and Spain and covered acute and convalescent phases of COVID-19. The material from the prospective study consisted of cDNA or gDNA derived from T cells, B-cell-depleted T cells, or PBMCs. Deeply sampled blood TCRbeta repertoires from subjects exposed to, actively infected with, or recovered from COVID-19 were included in the dataset. The repertoires were made available in a free public database intended to serve as a resource for research on the immune response to SARS-CoV-2. The samples were drawn from the first 160 participants of the ongoing ImmuneRACE study and from 1,254 subjects provided by 6 global collaborators. Nearly every sample came with metadata listing a de-identified subject ID, COVID-19 status, age in years and sex. Where HLA class I and class II types were available, the types were taken from metadata supplied by the sample provider, not from assay-based typing.

What the work shows at the level of the full study, not this receptor alone: Clinical and demographic metadata were provided uncurated, with the amount varying by source and participant.

The collaborating institutions used their own protocols to collect whole blood in K2EDTA tubes. For TCRbeta analysis, collaborator samples were shipped as frozen whole blood, as isolated PBMCs, or as DNA extracted from either sample type. Germline trimming amounts to 4 bases on V and 1 base on J, with 2 as the count of junction bases outside the gene matches. As encoded in the germline V gene, CDR1 is SGHRS while CDR2 is YFSETQ. The CDR3 starts with the cysteine, ends with the phenylalanine, and has 14 residues. Just the 42-base CDR3 DNA is kept, in frame starting at base 1. Remarks on this clone: Its antigen is still unknown. Base qualities were left out, and no much larger clone turns up one base away.

TCRbeta CDR3 regions were amplified from genomic DNA by means of the immunoSEQ Assay, a bias-controlled multiplex PCR. Processing in the source paper ran as follows. The number of nucleated cells in each sample was estimated by amplification of reference gene primers within the assay. To quantify the absolute abundance of each unique TCRbeta CDR3 rearrangement, sequence reads were collapsed and filtered. For each sample, productive Simpson clonality was calculated as the square root of Simpson's diversity index over productive rearrangements. TCRdb mirrors the immuneACCESS table, restricted to in-frame sequences. Some clones are absent from its copies; in checked studies, under half trace to an unresolved V gene, and the reason for the others is unknown. The V and J calls and clone size are taken from that table; D and trimming were inferred from the DNA. The table for this sample lists roughly 71,000 clones; over 80% of them were counted only once. Over 15% of the sample lies in the top ten.

Sequenced input: peripheral blood. The sequence joins TRBV5-1 to TRBJ1-1; 9 junctional bases match TRBD1. The TCR comes from a woman older than 75 with acute or convalescent COVID-19. The nucleotides are TGCGCCAGCAGCCGGGACAGGGCGAACACTGAAGCTTTCTTT. This is translated as CASSRDRANTEAFF.